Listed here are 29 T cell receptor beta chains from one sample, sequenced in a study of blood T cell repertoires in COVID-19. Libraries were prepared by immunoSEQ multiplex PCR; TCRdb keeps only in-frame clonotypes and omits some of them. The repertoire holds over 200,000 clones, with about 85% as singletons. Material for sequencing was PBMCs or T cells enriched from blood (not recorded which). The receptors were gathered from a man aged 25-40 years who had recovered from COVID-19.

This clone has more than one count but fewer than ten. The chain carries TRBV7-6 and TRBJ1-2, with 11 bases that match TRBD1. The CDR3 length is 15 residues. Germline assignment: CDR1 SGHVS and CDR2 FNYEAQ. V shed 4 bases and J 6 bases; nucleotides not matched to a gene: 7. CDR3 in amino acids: CASSWGTGGQDGYTF. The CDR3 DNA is TGTGCCAGCAGCTGGGGGACAGGGGGACAGGATGGCTACACCTTC.

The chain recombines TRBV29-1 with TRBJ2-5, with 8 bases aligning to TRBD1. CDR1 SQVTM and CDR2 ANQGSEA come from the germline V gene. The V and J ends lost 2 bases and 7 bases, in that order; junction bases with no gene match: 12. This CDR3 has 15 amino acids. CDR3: CSVETGQDPATTQYF. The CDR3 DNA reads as TGCAGCGTTGAAACGGGACAGGACCCCGCCACGACCCAGTACTTC.

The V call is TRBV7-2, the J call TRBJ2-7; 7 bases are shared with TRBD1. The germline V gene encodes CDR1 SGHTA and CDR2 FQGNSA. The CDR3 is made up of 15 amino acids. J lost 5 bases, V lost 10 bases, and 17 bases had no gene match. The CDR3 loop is CANKKALYRGHEQYF. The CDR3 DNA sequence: TGTGCCAACAAAAAAGCCCTATACAGGGGACACGAGCAGTACTTC.

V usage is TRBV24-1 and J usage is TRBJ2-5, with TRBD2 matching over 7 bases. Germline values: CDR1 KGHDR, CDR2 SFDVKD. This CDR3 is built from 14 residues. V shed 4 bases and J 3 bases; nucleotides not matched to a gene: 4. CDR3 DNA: TGTGCCACCAGTGAGGGGGGGAGAGAAGAGACCCAGTACTTC. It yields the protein CATSEGGREETQYF.

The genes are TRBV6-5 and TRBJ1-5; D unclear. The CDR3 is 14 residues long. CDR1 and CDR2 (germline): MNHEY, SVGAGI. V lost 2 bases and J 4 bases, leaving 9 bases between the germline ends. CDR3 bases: TGTGCCAGCAGTTACGCTGGCTTAAATCAGCCCCAGCATTTT. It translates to CASSYAGLNQPQHF.

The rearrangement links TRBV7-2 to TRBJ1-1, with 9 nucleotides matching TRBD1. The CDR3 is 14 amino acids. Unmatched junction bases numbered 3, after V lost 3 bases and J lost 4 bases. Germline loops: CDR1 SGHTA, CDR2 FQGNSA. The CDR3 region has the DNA TGTGCCAGCAGCTTTACAGGGGGCATCACTGAAGCTTTCTTT. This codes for CASSFTGGITEAFF.

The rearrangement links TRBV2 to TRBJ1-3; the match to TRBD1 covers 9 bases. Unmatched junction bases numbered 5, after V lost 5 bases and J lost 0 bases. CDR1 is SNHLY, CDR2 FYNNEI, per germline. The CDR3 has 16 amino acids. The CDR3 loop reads CASSRTGDVSGNTIYF. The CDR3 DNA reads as TGTGCCAGCAGTAGGACAGGGGATGTCTCTGGAAACACCATATATTTT.

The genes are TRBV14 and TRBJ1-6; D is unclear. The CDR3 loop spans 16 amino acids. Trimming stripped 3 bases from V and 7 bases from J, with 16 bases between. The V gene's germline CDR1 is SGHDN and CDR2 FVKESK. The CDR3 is CASSHSLRQVNSPLHF. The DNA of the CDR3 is TGTGCCAGCAGCCACTCCCTTAGGCAGGTGAATTCACCCCTCCACTTT.

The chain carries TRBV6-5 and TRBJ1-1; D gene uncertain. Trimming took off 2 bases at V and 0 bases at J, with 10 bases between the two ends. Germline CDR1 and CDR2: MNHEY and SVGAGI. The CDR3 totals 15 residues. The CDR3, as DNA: TGTGCCAGCAGTTACGGAGGGAGCTTGAACACTGAAGCTTTCTTT. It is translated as CASSYGGSLNTEAFF.

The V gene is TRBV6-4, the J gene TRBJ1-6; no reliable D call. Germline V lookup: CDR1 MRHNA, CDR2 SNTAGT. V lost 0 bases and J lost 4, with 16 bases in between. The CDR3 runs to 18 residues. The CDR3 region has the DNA TGTGCCAGCAGTGACTCGACGACGGGAGGACGGTATAATTCACCCCTCCACTTT. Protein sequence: CASSDSTTGGRYNSPLHF.

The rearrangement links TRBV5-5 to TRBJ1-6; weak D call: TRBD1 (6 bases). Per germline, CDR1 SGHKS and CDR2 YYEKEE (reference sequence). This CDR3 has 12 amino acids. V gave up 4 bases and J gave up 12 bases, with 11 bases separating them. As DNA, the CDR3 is TGTGCCAGCAGCAAGGACAGAGGACCCCTCCACTTT. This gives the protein CASSKDRGPLHF.

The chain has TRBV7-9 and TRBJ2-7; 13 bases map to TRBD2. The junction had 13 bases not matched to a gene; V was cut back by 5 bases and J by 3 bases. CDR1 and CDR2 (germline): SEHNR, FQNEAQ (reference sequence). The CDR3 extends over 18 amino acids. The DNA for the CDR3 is TGTGCCAGCAGCCTCGGAGTGGGACTAGCGGGAAAGGTCTACGAGCAGTACTTC. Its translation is CASSLGVGLAGKVYEQYF.

The CDR3 nucleotides are TGTGCCATCAGTGAGTCGACGCGGGGGGGAGAGACCCAGTACTTC. Its translation is CAISESTRGGETQYF. The chain links TRBV10-3 to TRBJ2-5; the match to TRBD2 covers 9 bases. Per the germline V gene, CDR1 is ENHRY and CDR2 is SYGVKD. The CDR3 has 15 residues. V lost 0 bases, J lost 4 bases, and 3 bases stayed unmatched.

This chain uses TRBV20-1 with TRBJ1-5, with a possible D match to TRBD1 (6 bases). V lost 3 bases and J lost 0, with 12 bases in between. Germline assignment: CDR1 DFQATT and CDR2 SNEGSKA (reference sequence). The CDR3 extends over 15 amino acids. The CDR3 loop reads CSASNRANSNQPQHF. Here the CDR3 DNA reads TGCAGTGCTAGTAACAGGGCCAATAGCAATCAGCCCCAGCATTTT.

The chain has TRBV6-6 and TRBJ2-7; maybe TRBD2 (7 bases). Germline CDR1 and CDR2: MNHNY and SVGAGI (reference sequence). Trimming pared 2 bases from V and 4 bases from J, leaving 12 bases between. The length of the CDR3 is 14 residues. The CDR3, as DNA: TGTGCCAGCAGTTACCAAGGGGGGGTGTACGAGCAGTACTTC. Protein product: CASSYQGGVYEQYF.

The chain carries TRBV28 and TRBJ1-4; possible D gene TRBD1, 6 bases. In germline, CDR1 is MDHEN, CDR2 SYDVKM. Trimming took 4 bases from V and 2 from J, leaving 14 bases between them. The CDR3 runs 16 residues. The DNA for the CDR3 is TGTGCCAGCAGTTCTCTTTTGAGGGGGACTAATGAAAAACTGTTTTTT. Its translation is CASSSLLRGTNEKLFF.

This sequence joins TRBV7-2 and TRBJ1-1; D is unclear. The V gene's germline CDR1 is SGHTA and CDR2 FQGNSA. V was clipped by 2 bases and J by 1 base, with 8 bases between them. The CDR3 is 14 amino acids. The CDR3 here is CASSLQPGNTEAFF. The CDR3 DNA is TGTGCCAGCAGCTTACAACCGGGGAACACTGAAGCTTTCTTT.

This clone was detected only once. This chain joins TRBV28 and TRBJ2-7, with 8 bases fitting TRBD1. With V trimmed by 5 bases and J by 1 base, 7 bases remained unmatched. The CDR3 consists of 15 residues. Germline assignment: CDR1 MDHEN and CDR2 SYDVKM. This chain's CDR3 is CASSPPGQGSYEQYF. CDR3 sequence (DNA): TGTGCCAGCAGTCCACCCGGACAGGGTTCCTACGAGCAGTACTTC. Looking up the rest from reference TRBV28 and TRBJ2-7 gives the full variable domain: DVKVTQSSRYLVKRTGEKVFLECVQDMDHENMFWYRQDPGLGLRLIYFSYDVKMKEKGDIPEGYSVSREKKERFSLILESASTNQTSMYLCASSPPGQGSYEQYFGPGTRLTVT.

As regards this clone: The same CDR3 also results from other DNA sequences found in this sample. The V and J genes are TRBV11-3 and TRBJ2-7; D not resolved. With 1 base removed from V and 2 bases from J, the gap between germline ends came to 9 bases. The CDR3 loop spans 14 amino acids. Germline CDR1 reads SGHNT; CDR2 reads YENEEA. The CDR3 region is CASSLATGPYEQYF. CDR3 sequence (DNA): TGTGCCAGCAGCTTAGCGACGGGTCCCTACGAGCAGTACTTC.

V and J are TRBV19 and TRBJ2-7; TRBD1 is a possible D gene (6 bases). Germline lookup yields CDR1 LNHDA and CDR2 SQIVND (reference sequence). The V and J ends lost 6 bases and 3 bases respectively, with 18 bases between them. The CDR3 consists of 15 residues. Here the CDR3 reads CASRRDTPGGYEQYF. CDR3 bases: TGTGCCAGTAGGAGGGACACTCCTGGTGGCTACGAGCAGTACTTC.

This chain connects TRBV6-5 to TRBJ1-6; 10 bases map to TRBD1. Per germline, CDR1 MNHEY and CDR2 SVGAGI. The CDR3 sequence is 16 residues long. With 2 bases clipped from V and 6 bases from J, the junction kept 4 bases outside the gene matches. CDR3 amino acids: CASSYGTGASNSPLHF. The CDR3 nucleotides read TGTGCCAGCAGTTACGGGACAGGGGCATCTAATTCACCCCTCCACTTT.

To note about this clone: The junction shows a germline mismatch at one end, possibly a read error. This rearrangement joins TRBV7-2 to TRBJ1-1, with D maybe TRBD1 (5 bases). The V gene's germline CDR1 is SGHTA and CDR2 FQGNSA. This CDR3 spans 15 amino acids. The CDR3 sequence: CASSLFLAGNPEAFF. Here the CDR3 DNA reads TGTGCCAGCAGCTTATTTTTGGCAGGGAACCCTGAAGCTTTCTTT.

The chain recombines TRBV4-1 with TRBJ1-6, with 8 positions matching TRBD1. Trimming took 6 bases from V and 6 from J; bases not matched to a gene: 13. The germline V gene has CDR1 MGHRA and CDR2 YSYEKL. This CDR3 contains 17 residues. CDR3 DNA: TGCGCCAGCAGTCGATCCTTCCAGGGGGCGCGTAATTCACCCCTCCACTTT. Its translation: CASSRSFQGARNSPLHF.

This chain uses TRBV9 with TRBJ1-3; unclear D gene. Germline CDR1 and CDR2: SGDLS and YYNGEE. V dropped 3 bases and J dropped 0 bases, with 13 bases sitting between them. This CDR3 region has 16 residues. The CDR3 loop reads CASSATASLSGNTIYF. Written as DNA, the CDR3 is TGTGCCAGCAGCGCCACAGCCAGTCTCTCTGGAAACACCATATATTTT. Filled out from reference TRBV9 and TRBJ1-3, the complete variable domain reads DSGVTQTPKHLITATGQRVTLRCSPRSGDLSVYWYQQSLDQGLQFLIQYYNGEERAKGNILERFSAQQFPDLHSELNLSSLELGDSALYFCASSATASLSGNTIYFGEGSWLTVV.

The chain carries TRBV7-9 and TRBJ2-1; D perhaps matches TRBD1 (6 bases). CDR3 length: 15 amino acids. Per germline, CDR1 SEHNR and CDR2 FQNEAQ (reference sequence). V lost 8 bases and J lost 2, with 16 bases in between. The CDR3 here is CASRQRGSAYNEQFF. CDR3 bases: TGTGCCAGCCGACAAAGGGGGAGCGCCTACAATGAGCAGTTCTTC.

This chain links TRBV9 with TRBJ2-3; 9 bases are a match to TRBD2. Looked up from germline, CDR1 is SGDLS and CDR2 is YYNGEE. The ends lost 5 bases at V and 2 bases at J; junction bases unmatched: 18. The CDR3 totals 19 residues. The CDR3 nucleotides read TGTGCCAGCAGTGACAACACAGGGTTCCTAGCGGGAACCACAGATACGCAGTATTTT. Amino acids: CASSDNTGFLAGTTDTQYF.

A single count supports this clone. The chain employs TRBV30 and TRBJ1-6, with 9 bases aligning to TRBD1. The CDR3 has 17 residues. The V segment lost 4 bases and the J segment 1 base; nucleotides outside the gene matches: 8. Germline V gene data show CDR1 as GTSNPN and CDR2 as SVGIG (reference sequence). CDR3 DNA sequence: TGTGCCTGGACCCGGGACAGGGTGAGGTCCTATAATTCACCCCTCCACTTT. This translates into CAWTRDRVRSYNSPLHF.

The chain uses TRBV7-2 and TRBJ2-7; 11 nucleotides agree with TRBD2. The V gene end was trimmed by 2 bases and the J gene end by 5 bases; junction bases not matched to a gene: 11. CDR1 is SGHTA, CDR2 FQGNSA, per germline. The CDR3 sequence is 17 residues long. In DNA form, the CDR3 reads TGTGCCAGCAGCTTACCCGGACTAGCGGGTCACGGCGACGAGCAGTACTTC. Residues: CASSLPGLAGHGDEQYF.

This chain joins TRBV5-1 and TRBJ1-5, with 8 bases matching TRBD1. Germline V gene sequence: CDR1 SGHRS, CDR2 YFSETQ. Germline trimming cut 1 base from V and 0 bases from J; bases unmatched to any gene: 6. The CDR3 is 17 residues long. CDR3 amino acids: CASSLTETGDSNQPQHF. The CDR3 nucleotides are TGCGCCAGCAGCTTGACAGAGACAGGGGATAGCAATCAGCCCCAGCATTTT.